This is a list of T cell receptor beta chains from one sample in a study of tumor-infiltrating lymphocytes in primary liver carcinoma. MiXCR, run by TCRdb on the multiplex PCR reads, gives a single entry per CDR3 protein. The sample includes tens of thousands of distinct CDR3 sequences, just over 70% of them seen just once. Material: liver tumor tissue from sampling region 2. All receptors derive from a man aged 40-49 years with primary liver carcinoma and hepatitis B virus infection. The CDR3 runs from the conserved cysteine through the conserved F or W. Each record gives: CDR3 protein, CDR3 DNA, clone size, D gene, V gene, J gene. A D gene is named only where the DNA matches it firmly. Expanded clones are given a class, and other clones once, few, many or no size at all.

CDR3: CVSSLALGGANTGGLLF
DNA: TGTGTCAGCAGCTTAGCACTAGGAGGGGCGAACACCGGGGGGCTGTTATTT
size: NA
D: NA
V: TRBV11-2
J: TRBJ2-2

CDR3: CASSYGTELNTEAFF
DNA: TGTGCCAGCAGTTACGGGACAGAGCTGAACACTGAAGCTTTCTTT
size: many
D: TRBD1
V: TRBV6-5
J: TRBJ1-1

CDR3: CSGASPYNEQFF
DNA: TGCAGTGGTGCTAGTCCTTACAATGAGCAGTTCTTC
size: NA
D: NA
V: TRBV20-1
J: TRBJ2-1

CDR3: CASSQVSLAGGLLRSPYEQYF
DNA: TGCGCCAGCAGCCAAGTCTCCCTAGCGGGAGGGCTATTACGAAGCCCCTACGAGCAATACTTC
size: NA
D: TRBD2
V: TRBV4-2
J: TRBJ2-7

CDR3: CSVRRGGNERFF
DNA: TGCAGCGTGCGACGGGGGGGGAATGAGCGGTTCTTC
size: few
D: TRBD2
V: TRBV29-1
J: TRBJ2-1

CDR3: CASSVRLAGAEAKYIQYF
DNA: TGTGCCAGCAGTGTGAGACTAGCGGGAGCGGAGGCCAAGTACATTCAGTACTTC
size: NA
D: TRBD2
V: TRBV6-5
J: TRBJ2-4

CDR3: CVNIPPEWGGYNEQFF
DNA: TGTGTCAACATCCCCCCGGAGTGGGGGGGCTACAATGAGCAGTTCTTC
size: NA
D: TRBD2
V: TRBV28
J: TRBJ2-1

CDR3: CAINAAWGSGINVLTF
DNA: TGTGCCATCAATGCTGCTTGGGGGAGCGGGATCAACGTCCTGACTTTC
size: NA
D: TRBD2
V: TRBV10-3
J: TRBJ2-6

CDR3: CASSSEGAGQGQPQHF
DNA: TGTGCCAGCAGCTCCGAGGGGGCGGGGCAGGGTCAGCCCCAGCATTTT
size: many
D: TRBD1
V: TRBV6-5
J: TRBJ1-5

CDR3: CARWSGRAVNEQFF
DNA: TGTGCCCGCTGGTCCGGGAGGGCCGTCAATGAGCAGTTCTTC
size: many
D: TRBD2
V: TRBV6-1
J: TRBJ2-1

CDR3: CASSPRPTSAVETQYF
DNA: TGTGCCAGCAGCCCCCGACCGACTAGCGCCGTCGAGACCCAGTACTTC
size: few
D: TRBD2
V: TRBV9
J: TRBJ2-5

CDR3: CANSTMSRQESFTDTQYF
DNA: TGTGCCAACAGCACCATGTCGAGGCAGGAGTCGTTCACAGATACGCAGTATTTT
size: NA
D: NA
V: TRBV5-6
J: TRBJ2-3

CDR3: CAGSPTGWTSPYEQYF
DNA: TGTGCCGGCTCACCAACCGGATGGACTAGCCCCTACGAGCAGTACTTC
size: NA
D: TRBD2
V: TRBV18
J: TRBJ2-7

CDR3: CASSYSFGGQSMNEQFF
DNA: TGTGCCAGCAGTTACTCTTTCGGGGGACAGTCTATGAATGAGCAGTTCTTC
size: few
D: NA
V: TRBV6-5
J: TRBJ2-1

CDR3: CASSRMGQMSTEAFF
DNA: TGTGCCAGCAGTCGAATGGGACAGATGAGCACTGAAGCTTTCTTT
size: few
D: TRBD1
V: TRBV28
J: TRBJ1-1

CDR3: CASSQAYSVTDTQYF
DNA: TGTGCCAGCAGCCAAGCTTACAGCGTCACAGATACGCAGTATTTT
size: many
D: NA
V: TRBV14
J: TRBJ2-3

CDR3: CASSYVAGRWSEQFF
DNA: TGTGCCAGCAGTTATGTCGCAGGGAGGTGGAGTGAGCAGTTCTTC
size: few
D: NA
V: TRBV6-5
J: TRBJ2-1

CDR3: CASSQSVWLSDPDDTQYF
DNA: TGCGCCAGCAGCCAGTCGGTCTGGCTGAGTGATCCCGATGATACGCAGTATTTT
size: NA
D: NA
V: TRBV4-3
J: TRBJ2-3

CDR3: CGSSRPGYEQYF
DNA: TGTGGCAGCAGCCGACCAGGTTACGAGCAGTACTTC
size: NA
D: NA
V: TRBV7-2
J: TRBJ2-7

CDR3: CASSERLQFEQYF
DNA: TGTGCCAGCAGCGAGCGACTCCAGTTCGAGCAGTACTTC
size: NA
D: NA
V: TRBV6-6
J: TRBJ2-7